The 31 T cell receptor beta chains listed next were all sequenced from one sample in a study of cytomegalovirus exposure and HLA in healthy donors. The PCR used 60 Vbeta and 13 Jbeta primers. The method was immunoSEQ multiplex PCR; TCRdb's version includes in-frame clones alone and lacks a portion of them. Seen in this sample are 55,000 or so clones; the ten most common clones hold 12%. Material for sequencing was PBMCs. The origin of the receptors is a woman aged 30 to 39 in good health and CMV-seropositive.

The chain combines TRBV7-9 with TRBJ1-3, with D uncertain. Trimming took 6 bases from V and 2 from J, leaving 11 bases between them. The CDR3 length is 14 residues. CDR1 is SEHNR, CDR2 FQNEAQ, per germline (reference sequence). The CDR3 bases are TGTGCCAGCAGGCCTTGGAGGGCTGGAAACACCATATATTTT. As protein: CASRPWRAGNTIYF.

The CDR3 DNA follows: TGTGCCAGTACCCAACTAGCGGGGTATAGCACAGATACGCAGTATTTT. Amino acid sequence: CASTQLAGYSTDTQYF. V is TRBV19 and J is TRBJ2-3; 10 bases match TRBD2. Germline CDR1 and CDR2: LNHDA and SQIVND (reference sequence). The CDR3 covers 16 residues. V dropped 7 bases and J dropped 0; count of bases not matched to a gene: 7.

The chain is built from TRBV28 and TRBJ1-1; D not certain. The V end lost 5 bases, the J end lost 5 bases, and 15 bases lay between the germline ends. This CDR3 is 14 amino acids long. Germline-derived CDR1 and CDR2 are MDHEN and SYDVKM. Here the CDR3 DNA reads TGTGCCAGCAGTCCTCAACTAGGGAGGACTGAAGCTTTCTTT. It yields the protein CASSPQLGRTEAFF.

J is TRBJ2-3 and V is TRBV28; TRBD1 matches at 9 bases. The CDR3 has 14 amino acids. V shed 3 bases, J shed 5 bases, and the junction held 3 bases outside the gene matches. Germline CDR1 and CDR2: MDHEN and SYDVKM. The CDR3 here is CASSFPDRGDTQYF. In DNA form, the CDR3 reads TGTGCCAGCAGTTTCCCGGACAGGGGAGATACGCAGTATTTT.

V and J are TRBV6-4 and TRBJ2-1; 9 bases match TRBD2. This CDR3 contains 15 residues. CDR1 MRHNA and CDR2 SNTAGT come from the germline V gene. Trimming cost V 4 bases and J 7 bases; bases outside gene matches: 8. CDR3 sequence reads: CASSVISGRTNEQFF. CDR3 DNA: TGTGCCAGCAGTGTGATTAGCGGGAGAACGAATGAGCAGTTCTTC.

The CDR3 loop is CASSFSGAGNTIYF. CDR3 DNA sequence: TGTGCCAGCAGCTTCTCGGGGGCTGGAAACACCATATATTTT. V gene TRBV7-3 combines with J gene TRBJ1-3; perhaps TRBD1 as D (5 bases). Germline values: CDR1 SGHTA, CDR2 FQGTGA. Deletions cut 3 bases from V and 2 bases from J, with 8 bases between. The CDR3 has 14 residues.

This CDR3 is CASSFTGEQETQYF. DNA for the CDR3: TGTGCCAGCAGCTTTACAGGGGAACAAGAGACCCAGTACTTC. The chain recombines TRBV5-6 with TRBJ2-5; 7 bases map to TRBD1. CDR1 SGHDT and CDR2 YYEEEE come from the germline V gene. There are 14 residues in the CDR3. After removal of 2 bases from V and 2 bases from J, the junction contained 3 bases not matched to a gene.

V gene TRBV5-6 combines with J gene TRBJ1-2, with TRBD1 matching over 7 bases. CDR1 SGHDT and CDR2 YYEEEE come from the germline V gene. The CDR3 has 16 residues. V shed 0 bases and J 4 bases; nucleotides not matched to a gene: 9. The DNA for the CDR3 is TGTGCCAGCAGCTTGGGGGACAGAGATCCCCGCTATGGCTACACCTTC. This translates into CASSLGDRDPRYGYTF. The complete variable domain, with remaining parts taken from reference TRBV5-6 and TRBJ1-2, reads DAGVTQSPTHLIKTRGQQVTLRCSPKSGHDTVSWYQQALGQGPQFIFQYYEEEERQRGNFPDRFSGHQFPNYSSELNVNALLLGDSALYLCASSLGDRDPRYGYTFGSGTRLTVV.

This chain joins TRBV7-9 and TRBJ2-7, with 10 bases fitting TRBD2. Per the germline V gene, CDR1 is SEHNR and CDR2 is FQNEAQ (reference sequence). Unmatched junction bases numbered 8, after V lost 6 bases and J lost 3 bases. The CDR3 length is 15 residues. The CDR3 bases are TGTGCCAGCAGTTCCCCTAGCGGGAGTAACTACGAGCAGTACTTC. Amino acid sequence: CASSSPSGSNYEQYF.

The rearrangement joins TRBV4-1 to TRBJ1-1, with 7 bases that match TRBD1. The junction had 7 bases not matched to a gene; V was cut back by 1 base and J by 2 bases. Germline CDR1 and CDR2: MGHRA and YSYEKL. The CDR3 loop spans 16 amino acids. This CDR3 reads CASSQVVGTVNTEAFF. The DNA for the CDR3 is TGCGCCAGCAGCCAAGTAGTGGGGACAGTCAACACTGAAGCTTTCTTT.

The chain employs TRBV18 and TRBJ2-7, with D possibly being TRBD2 (6 bases). Looked up from germline, CDR1 is KGHSH and CDR2 is LQKENI. This CDR3 comprises 14 residues. Between the trimmed V and J ends, which lost 5 bases and 0 bases, there was a span of 11 bases. The CDR3 reads CASSSSAGSYEQYF. CDR3 sequence (DNA): TGTGCCAGCTCATCCTCAGCGGGCTCCTACGAGCAGTACTTC.

The CDR3 DNA is TGTGCCAGCACCCACTCGTCGGGGGGCAGCTATGGCTACACCTTC. Translation gives CASTHSSGGSYGYTF. The chain employs TRBV7-9 and TRBJ1-2; TRBD1 is a possible D gene (6 bases). Germline values: CDR1 SEHNR, CDR2 FQNEAQ (reference sequence). The CDR3 covers 15 residues. V lost 7 bases to trimming and J lost 4 bases, with 19 bases between them. Based on the CDR3 plus reference TRBV7-9 and TRBJ1-2, the full variable domain is DTGVSQNPRHKITKRGQNVTFRCDPISEHNRLYWYRQTLGQGPEFLTYFQNEAQLEKSRLLSDRFSAERPKGSFSTLEIQRTEQGDSAMYLCASTHSSGGSYGYTFGSGTRLTVV.

This chain connects TRBV7-2 to TRBJ2-5; TRBD2 agrees at 7 bases. The CDR3 covers 17 residues. Germline CDR1 and CDR2: SGHTA and FQGNSA. V lost 1 base and J lost 1; bases outside the gene matches: 9. The CDR3 is CASSLVGSGGLQETQYF. DNA for the CDR3: TGTGCCAGCAGCTTAGTCGGTTCGGGGGGACTCCAAGAGACCCAGTACTTC.

V is TRBV7-9 and J is TRBJ2-7; 7 nucleotides match TRBD2. With 0 bases clipped from V and 5 bases from J, the junction kept 4 bases outside the gene matches. CDR3 length: 14 residues. From germline, CDR1 is SEHNR and CDR2 FQNEAQ (reference sequence). CDR3 nucleotides: TGTGCCAGCAGCTTAGCGGGAGGGGACCACGAGCAGTACTTC. The encoded protein is CASSLAGGDHEQYF. The full variable domain, its missing parts supplied by reference TRBV7-9 and TRBJ2-7, is DTGVSQNPRHKITKRGQNVTFRCDPISEHNRLYWYRQTLGQGPEFLTYFQNEAQLEKSRLLSDRFSAERPKGSFSTLEIQRTEQGDSAMYLCASSLAGGDHEQYFGPGTRLTVT.

The gene calls are TRBV30 and TRBJ2-2, with D possibly matching TRBD1 (6 bases). Trimming pared 0 bases from V and 7 bases from J, leaving 15 bases between. The CDR3 contains 15 residues. Per germline, CDR1 GTSNPN and CDR2 SVGIG (reference sequence). In nucleotides, the CDR3 is TGTGCCTGGAGTGTCGGGATACAGGGAATCGGGGAGCTGTTTTTT. Translation gives CAWSVGIQGIGELFF.

This sequence joins TRBV5-1 and TRBJ1-2; 9 nucleotides line up with TRBD1. CDR3 size: 14 residues. After removal of 0 bases from V and 8 bases from J, the junction contained 5 bases not matched to a gene. Germline loops: CDR1 SGHRS, CDR2 YFSETQ. CDR3 region: CASSLAATGGGYTF. The CDR3 bases are TGCGCCAGCAGCTTGGCCGCGACAGGGGGAGGCTACACCTTC. The whole variable domain, remainder taken from reference TRBV5-1 and TRBJ1-2, is KAGVTQTPRYLIKTRGQQVTLSCSPISGHRSVSWYQQTPGQGLQFLFEYFSETQRNKGNFPGRFSGRQFSNSRSEMNVSTLELGDSALYLCASSLAATGGGYTFGSGTRLTVV.

CDR3 loop: CSVALSGNNEQFF. DNA of the CDR3: TGCAGCGTTGCCCTTAGCGGAAACAATGAGCAGTTCTTC. The chain uses TRBV29-1 and TRBJ2-1; TRBD2 might be the D (6 bases). Trimming pared 4 bases from V and 5 bases from J, leaving 12 bases between. This CDR3 contains 13 residues. Per germline, CDR1 SQVTM and CDR2 ANQGSEA.

The rearrangement links TRBV19 to TRBJ1-1, with 11 bases matching TRBD1. The CDR3 extends over 18 amino acids. Germline assignment: CDR1 LNHDA and CDR2 SQIVND (reference sequence). The J segment lost 1 base and the V segment lost 1 base, leaving 8 bases of the junction unmatched. The CDR3 here is CASSIVGTGGSRNTEAFF. In DNA form, the CDR3 reads TGTGCCAGTAGTATAGTAGGGACAGGGGGGTCTCGGAACACTGAAGCTTTCTTT.

Details on this clone: This same CDR3 is encoded by further DNA sequences in the sample. The chain recombines TRBV6-5 with TRBJ1-1; perhaps TRBD1 as D (5 bases). The CDR3 contains 14 residues. CDR1 MNHEY and CDR2 SVGAGI come from the germline V gene. V lost 0 bases and J 5 bases, leaving 10 bases between the germline ends. The CDR3 protein is CASSYSTGGTEAFF. As DNA, the CDR3 is TGTGCCAGCAGTTACTCGACGGGGGGGACTGAAGCTTTCTTT.

The V gene is TRBV6-6, the J gene TRBJ2-2, with D maybe TRBD2 (6 bases). The V gene's germline CDR1 is MNHNY and CDR2 SVGAGI (reference sequence). Trimming pared 0 bases from V and 4 bases from J, leaving 9 bases between. The CDR3 sequence is 15 residues long. CDR3 sequence (DNA): TGTGCCAGCAGTTACTCGATGGGGGGCACCGGGGAGCTGTTTTTT. It codes for CASSYSMGGTGELFF.

This chain uses TRBV6-1 with TRBJ2-7; D perhaps matches TRBD2 (5 bases). CDR3 length: 15 amino acids. Trimming stripped 2 bases from V and 0 bases from J, with 11 bases between. Germline lookup yields CDR1 MNHNS and CDR2 SASEGT. The CDR3 DNA is TGTGCCAGCAGTGAATTCCCACGGGACTCCTACGAGCAGTACTTC. Protein product: CASSEFPRDSYEQYF.

V and J are TRBV4-2 and TRBJ2-2; D not certain. Between the trimmed V and J ends, which lost 0 bases and 8 bases, there was a span of 4 bases. The CDR3 length is 12 residues. Germline V CDR1 and CDR2: LGHNA, YNFKEQ. CDR3 amino acids: CASSQETGELFF. CDR3 coding DNA: TGTGCCAGCAGCCAAGAAACTGGGGAGCTGTTTTTT.

The chain has TRBV4-1 and TRBJ2-7; D gene uncertain. V shed 1 base and J shed 2 bases, with 6 bases lying between them. Germline CDR1 reads MGHRA; CDR2 reads YSYEKL. The CDR3 spans 13 residues. As DNA, the CDR3 is TGCGCCAGCAGCCAAGGGGCGACCTACGAGCAGTACTTC. It yields the protein CASSQGATYEQYF.

This chain uses TRBV2 with TRBJ2-7; possible D gene TRBD2, 5 bases. CDR3 length equals 12 residues. Trimming took off 8 bases at V and 3 bases at J, with 11 bases between the two ends. Germline V gives CDR1 SNHLY, CDR2 FYNNEI. The DNA for the CDR3 is TGTGCCAGCTCCCTGACTATCTACGAGCAGTACTTC. It translates to CASSLTIYEQYF.

The rearrangement links TRBV29-1 to TRBJ1-1, with D unresolved. Trimming pared 1 base from V and 1 base from J, leaving 7 bases between. The germline V gene encodes CDR1 SQVTM and CDR2 ANQGSEA. The CDR3 runs 13 residues. CDR3 DNA sequence: TGCAGCGTTGAAGTTGTTCGGAACACTGAAGCTTTCTTT. Translating gives CSVEVVRNTEAFF. Full variable domain (remainder filled in from reference TRBV29-1 and TRBJ1-1): SAVISQKPSRDICQRGTSLTIQCQVDSQVTMMFWYRQQPGQSLTLIATANQGSEATYESGFVIDKFPISRPNLTFSTLTVSNMSPEDSSIYLCSVEVVRNTEAFFGQGTRLTVV.

The CDR3 nucleotides read TGCAGCGTCCCGATACAGAGCACAGATACGCAGTATTTT. It translates to CSVPIQSTDTQYF. The chain employs TRBV29-1 and TRBJ2-3; no reliable D call. The CDR3 has 13 residues. The V end lost 6 bases, the J end lost 0 bases, and 10 bases lay between the germline ends. Germline V gene data show CDR1 as SQVTM and CDR2 as ANQGSEA.

The chain uses TRBV16 and TRBJ2-3; possibly TRBD2 for D (7 bases). This CDR3 has 15 residues. V lost 2 bases and J lost 2, with 11 bases in between. Germline V gene sequence: CDR1 KGHSY, CDR2 FQNENV. This CDR3 reads CASSQRGGTTDTQYF. CDR3 sequence (DNA): TGTGCCAGCAGCCAAAGGGGGGGGACCACAGATACGCAGTATTTT.

This sequence joins TRBV5-6 and TRBJ2-7; D perhaps matches TRBD2 (6 bases). CDR1 is SGHDT, CDR2 YYEEEE, per germline. Trimming pared 0 bases from V and 6 bases from J, leaving 10 bases between. This CDR3 region has 13 residues. In DNA, the CDR3 is TGTGCCAGCAGCTTGGCCGGGGGAGCCGAGCAGTACTTC. As protein: CASSLAGGAEQYF.

The chain carries TRBV6-5 and TRBJ2-7, with TRBD1 identical over 9 bases. The germline V gene has CDR1 MNHEY and CDR2 SVGAGI. Trimming at V came to 1 base and at J to 3 bases, leaving 7 bases not matched to a gene. The CDR3 sequence is 16 residues long. CDR3 residues: CASSYWGQGGSYEQYF. CDR3 coding DNA: TGTGCCAGCAGTTACTGGGGACAGGGCGGCAGCTACGAGCAGTACTTC.

This chain uses TRBV15 with TRBJ1-4; 7 bases match TRBD1. Germline lookup yields CDR1 LNHNV and CDR2 YYDKDF (reference sequence). This CDR3 spans 14 amino acids. Trimming took 5 bases from V and 5 from J; bases not matched to a gene: 5. The CDR3 is CATSSQGNNEKLFF. In DNA, the CDR3 is TGTGCCACCAGCTCACAGGGGAACAATGAAAAACTGTTTTTT. Using reference TRBV15 and TRBJ1-4 for the parts outside the CDR3, the full variable domain is DAMVIQNPRYQVTQFGKPVTLSCSQTLNHNVMYWYQQKSSQAPKLLFHYYDKDFNNEADTPDNFQSRRPNTSFCFLDIRSPGLGDTAMYLCATSSQGNNEKLFFGSGTQLSVL.

The genes are TRBV5-1 and TRBJ2-3; 10 positions match TRBD2. CDR1 is SGHRS, CDR2 YFSETQ, per germline. The V segment lost 0 bases and the J segment 0 bases; nucleotides outside the gene matches: 4. The CDR3 extends over 17 amino acids. The CDR3 nucleotides are TGCGCCAGCAGCTTGGGACTTAGCGGGGGGAGCACAGATACGCAGTATTTT. Amino acid sequence: CASSLGLSGGSTDTQYF.